This T cell receptor (beta chain) appears in the sequencing data of a study of low-dose radiotherapy and immunotherapy resistance in tumors. Turning to the study itself: Each fraction for Cohort 1 was 0.5 Gy, given every 2 weeks, and the total came to 6.5 Gy.

The time point: before trial treatment. This clonotype has ten or more counts. CDR3 length: 15 amino acids. V lost 3 bases and J lost 6, with 16 bases in between. The germline gives CDR1 SGHTA, CDR2 FQGNSA. Alpha and beta chains were covered, as first-strand cDNA relied on TRAV- and TRBV-specific primers. PCR amplification of the TCRs was performed with Phusion for 20 PCR cycles, and it relied on a constant-region primer together with a V-primer adapter. Isolated mRNA underwent amplification by in vitro transcription. TCRdb re-analysed the reads in MiXCR, keeping a single row per CDR3 protein. The table includes 70,000 to 95,000 distinct CDR3 sequences, around 17% detected once.

The rearrangement uses TRBV7-2 and TRBJ2-3; tentatively, D is TRBD2 (5 bases). Sequenced here: PBMCs, sampled before treatment. The source of this sequence is a male donor with prostate cancer. The CDR3 region is CASSLSGVGGDTQYF. CDR3 nucleotides: TGTGCCAGCAGCTTGTCCGGGGTAGGAGGTGATACGCAGTATTTT.